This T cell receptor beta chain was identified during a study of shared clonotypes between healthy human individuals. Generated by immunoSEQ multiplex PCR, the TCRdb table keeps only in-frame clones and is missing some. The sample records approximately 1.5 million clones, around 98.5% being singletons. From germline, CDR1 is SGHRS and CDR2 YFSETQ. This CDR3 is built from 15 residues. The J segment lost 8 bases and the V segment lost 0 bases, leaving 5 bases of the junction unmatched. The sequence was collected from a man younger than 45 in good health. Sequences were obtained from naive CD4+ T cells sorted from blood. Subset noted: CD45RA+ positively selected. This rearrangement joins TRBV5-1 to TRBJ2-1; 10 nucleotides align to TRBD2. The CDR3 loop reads CASSLGASGRYEQFF. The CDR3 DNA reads TGCGCCAGCAGCTTGGGGGCTAGCGGGAGATATGAGCAGTTCTTC.